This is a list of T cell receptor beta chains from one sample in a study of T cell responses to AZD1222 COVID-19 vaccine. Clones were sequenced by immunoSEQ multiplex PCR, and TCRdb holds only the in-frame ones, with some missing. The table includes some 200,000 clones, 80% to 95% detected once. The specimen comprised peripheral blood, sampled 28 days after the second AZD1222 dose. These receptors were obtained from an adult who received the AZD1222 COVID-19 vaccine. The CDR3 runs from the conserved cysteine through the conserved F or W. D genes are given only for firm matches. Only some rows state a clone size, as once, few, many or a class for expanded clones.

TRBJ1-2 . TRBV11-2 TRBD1 TGTGCCAGCAGCACATCCCTCCGACAGGGGGCGGGGGGCTACACCTTC CASSTSLRQGAGGYTF
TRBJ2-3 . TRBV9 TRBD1 TGTGCCAGCAGCGTTGGATCGGGACAGGGGGCCGGTACGCAGTATTTT CASSVGSGQGAGTQYF
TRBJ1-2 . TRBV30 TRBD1 TGTGCCTGCCACGGGGGGACAGGTGGTGGCTACACCTTC CACHGGTGGGYTF
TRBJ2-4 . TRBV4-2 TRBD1 TGTGCCAGCAGCCAAGGGGGACAGGCGCTTGACAAAAACATTCAGTACTTC CASSQGGQALDKNIQYF
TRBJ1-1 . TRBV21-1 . TGTGCCAGCAGCGTAAAGGCCCGCCTAGCGGACACTGAAGCTTTCTTT CASSVKARLADTEAFF
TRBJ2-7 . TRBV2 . TGTGCCAGCAACCCCCACGTCTACGAGCAGTACTTC CASNPHVYEQYF
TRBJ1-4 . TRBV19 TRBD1 TGTGCCAGTAGTACCGGGACAGGGTTAGGTGAAAAACTGTTTTTT CASSTGTGLGEKLFF
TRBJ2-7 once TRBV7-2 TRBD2 TGTGCCAGCAGCCCGCCCACCGGGACTAGCTTACGTGGGCAGTACTTC CASSPPTGTSLRGQYF
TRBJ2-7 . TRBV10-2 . TGCGCCAGCAGCCCTTCCTACGAGCAGTACTTC CASSPSYEQYF
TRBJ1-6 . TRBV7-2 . TGTGCCAGCAGCCTACTAACGGGGGTGAATTCACCCCTCCACTTT CASSLLTGVNSPLHF
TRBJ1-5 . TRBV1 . TGCACCAGCAGCCACGACAGGGCGAGATATCAGCCCCAGCATTTT CTSSHDRARYQPQHF
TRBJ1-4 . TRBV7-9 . TGTGCCAGCAGCTTAGACCCAGACTACCTGTTTTTT CASSLDPDYLFF
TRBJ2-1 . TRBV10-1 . TGCGCCAGCAGTGAGGTGGCTTCCAATGAGCAGTTCTTC CASSEVASNEQFF
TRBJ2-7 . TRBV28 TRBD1 TGTGCCAGCAGCTGGGACAGCTCCTACGAGCAGTACTTC CASSWDSSYEQYF
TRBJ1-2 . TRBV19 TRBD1 TGTGCCAGTACCCTCAAGGTCGGGACAGGAGTTTCGAACGGCTACACCTTC CASTLKVGTGVSNGYTF
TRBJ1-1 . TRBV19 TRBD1 TGTGCCAGTACCCAACAGGGGGTAGGTACTGAAGCTTTCTTT CASTQQGVGTEAFF
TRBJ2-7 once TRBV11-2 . TGTGCCAGCAGCTTAGATCAGGTCTTATCTCCCTACGAGCAGTACTTC CASSLDQVLSPYEQYF
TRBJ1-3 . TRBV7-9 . TGTGCCAGCAGCTTATCGGGGGGAAACACCATATATTTT CASSLSGGNTIYF
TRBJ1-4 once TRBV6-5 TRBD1 TGTGCCAGCAGGCCGCCGGGACAGAATGAAAAACTGTTTTTT CASRPPGQNEKLFF
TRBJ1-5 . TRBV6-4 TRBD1 TGTGCCAGCAGTGACCGGGGGACAGGGAGCAATCAGCCCCAGCATTTT CASSDRGTGSNQPQHF
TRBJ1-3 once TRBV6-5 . TGTGCCAGCAGTCAACGGTGGGGCTCTGGAAACACCATATATTTT CASSQRWGSGNTIYF
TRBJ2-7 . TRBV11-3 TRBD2 TGTGCCAGCAGCTCGGGAGGCACTGAGCAGTACTTC CASSSGGTEQYF
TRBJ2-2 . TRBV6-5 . TGTGCCAGCAGTTATCTAGCAGGCAACACCGGGGAGCTGTTTTTT CASSYLAGNTGELFF
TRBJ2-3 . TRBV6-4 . TGTGCCAGCAGTGCCTCCGCCTTCACAGATACGCAGTATTTT CASSASAFTDTQYF
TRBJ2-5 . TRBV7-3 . TGTGCCAGCAGCTTACACAGACAAGAGACCCAGTACTTC CASSLHRQETQYF
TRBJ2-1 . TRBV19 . TGTGCCAGTAGTATAGCGAGCGACAATGAGCAGTTCTTC CASSIASDNEQFF
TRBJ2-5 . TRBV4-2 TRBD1 TGTGCCAGCAGCCCGGGACAGCGCCAAGAGACCCAGTACTTC CASSPGQRQETQYF
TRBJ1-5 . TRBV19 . TGTGCCAGTAGACAGGGCATGAATCAGCCCCAGCATTTT CASRQGMNQPQHF
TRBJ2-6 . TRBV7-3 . TGTGCCAGCAGCATCTCGGCTGGGGCCAACGTCCTGACTTTC CASSISAGANVLTF
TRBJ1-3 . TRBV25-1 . TGTGCCAGCAGTGAACGGGATTCCCGACACACCATATATTTT CASSERDSRHTIYF
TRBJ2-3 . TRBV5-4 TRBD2 TGTGCCAGCAGCGTAAAGTTTAGCGGGAGGTTTGGAGATACGCAGTATTTT CASSVKFSGRFGDTQYF
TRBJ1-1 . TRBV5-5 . TGTGCCAGCAGCTTGGGAAGGGCAGCGAACACTGAAGCTTTCTTT CASSLGRAANTEAFF
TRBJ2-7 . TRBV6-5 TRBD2 TGTGCCAGCAGCTGGACTAGCGGGAGCGGCGAGCAGTACTTC CASSWTSGSGEQYF
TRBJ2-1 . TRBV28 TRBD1 TGTGCCAGCAGTCCCCCGGGACAGGGCTACAATGAGCAGTTCTTC CASSPPGQGYNEQFF
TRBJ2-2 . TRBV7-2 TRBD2 TGTGCCAGCACCTTAGGGCTAGCGGCCACCGGGGAGCTGTTTTTT CASTLGLAATGELFF
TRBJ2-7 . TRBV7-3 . TGTGCCAGCAGCCCCTCCCCCAGATACGAGCAGTACTTC CASSPSPRYEQYF
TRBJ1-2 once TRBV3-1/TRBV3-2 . TGTGCCAGCAGCCCCCGCGGCAGGGGCCCTGGCTACACCTTC CASSPRGRGPGYTF
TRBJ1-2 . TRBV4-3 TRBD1 TGCGCCAGCAGCCAAGATTTAGGGGGCGAGTTAGGCTTTAACTATGGCTACACCTTC CASSQDLGGELGFNYGYTF
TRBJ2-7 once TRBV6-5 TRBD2 TGTGCCAGCAAAGCGGGAGGGTCCTACGAGCAGTACTTC CASKAGGSYEQYF
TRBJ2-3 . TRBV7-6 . TGTGCCAGCAGCTTCTTCGGGAGCGGGACAGATACGCAGTATTTT CASSFFGSGTDTQYF
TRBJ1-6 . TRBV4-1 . TGCGCCAGCAGCCAGGCAGGGAGGGATAATTCACCCCTCCACTTT CASSQAGRDNSPLHF
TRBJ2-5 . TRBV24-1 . TGTGCCACCCGACAAGGGGCGAGAGAGACCCAGTACTTC CATRQGARETQYF
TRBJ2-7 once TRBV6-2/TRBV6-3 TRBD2 TGTGCCAGCAGTTACGGGCCAGCGGGAGGGGCCTACGAGCAGTACTTC CASSYGPAGGAYEQYF
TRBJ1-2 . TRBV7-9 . TGTGCCAGCAGCAGTAATCGTAACTATGGCTACACCTTC CASSSNRNYGYTF
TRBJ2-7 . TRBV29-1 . TGCAGCGTTGGACAGAACTCACCCTACGAGCAGTACTTC CSVGQNSPYEQYF
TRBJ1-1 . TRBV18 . TGTGCCAGCTCACCACAACAGGGACTGACTGAAGCTTTCTTT CASSPQQGLTEAFF
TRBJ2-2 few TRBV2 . TGTGCCAGCAGTGAGAATGATAGGGTAGGCACCGGGGAGCTGTTTTTT CASSENDRVGTGELFF
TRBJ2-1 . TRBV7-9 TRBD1 TGTGCCAGCAGGATGGACGCGGCGAGGGGGCCTGAGCAGTTCTTC CASRMDAARGPEQFF
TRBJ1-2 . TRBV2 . TGTGCCAGCAGTGAATACGGCTACACCTTC CASSEYGYTF
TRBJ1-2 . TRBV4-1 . TGCGCCAGCAGCCAAGATATGGGGAATGGCTACACCTTC CASSQDMGNGYTF
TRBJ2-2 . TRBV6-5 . TGTGCCAGCTGGGGCTTTAAGGCCGGGGAGCTGTTTTTT CASWGFKAGELFF
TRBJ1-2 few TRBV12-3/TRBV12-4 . TGTGCCAGCAAACTCAGGGAAATCTATGGCTACACCTTC CASKLREIYGYTF
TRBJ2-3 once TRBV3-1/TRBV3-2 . TGTGCCAGCAGCCAAGAGGGGGGCCTCCAGGATACGCAGTATTTT CASSQEGGLQDTQYF
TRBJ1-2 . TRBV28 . TGTGCCAGCAACGACGGGGGAGCTAACTATGGCTACACCTTC CASNDGGANYGYTF
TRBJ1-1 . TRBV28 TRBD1 TGTGCCAGCAGAACCCGACAGGGGTATGGCACTGAAGCTTTCTTT CASRTRQGYGTEAFF
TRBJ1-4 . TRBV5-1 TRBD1 TGCGCCAGCAGCTTGGGACAGGGTTATGAAAAACTGTTTTTT CASSLGQGYEKLFF
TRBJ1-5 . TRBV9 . TGTGCCAGCAGCGTAGCGGGGCAGGGTAATCAGCCCCAGCATTTT CASSVAGQGNQPQHF
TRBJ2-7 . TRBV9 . TGTGCCAGCAGTCCCCCCCAGGATACCCCGGGCGAGCAGTACTTC CASSPPQDTPGEQYF
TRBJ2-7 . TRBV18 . TGTGCCAGCTCACCATTGCAGGGGTCCTACGAGCAGTACTTC CASSPLQGSYEQYF